The source of this TCR beta chain is a study of response to subunit inactivated influenza vaccine. This clonotype was counted ten times or more. Its antigen is not identified. Overall study results and limits: Few additional T cells are recruited per seasonal influenza vaccination, authors suggested.

Trimming pared 3 bases from V and 1 base from J, leaving 9 bases between. Germline lookup yields CDR1 LGHDT and CDR2 YNNKEL (reference sequence). This CDR3 has 15 amino acids. TCRdb processed the RT-PCR reads anew with MiXCR; each CDR3 protein has one entry. The table has about half a million distinct CDR3 sequences, around 8% seen once. The chain couples TRBV3-1 to TRBJ2-2; weak D call: TRBD1 (6 bases). This sample comprised PBMCs from blood, obtained roughly 24 months after vaccination. The clonotype comes from a man aged 45-69 years who received an inactivated influenza vaccine. The CDR3 nucleotides are TGTGCCAGCAGCCATGGACAGCTGAACACCGGGGAGCTGTTTTTT. It translates to CASSHGQLNTGELFF.